The present entry profiles one T cell receptor (beta chain) with its context. Study processing details: Reference gene primers were amplified, and this amplification served to estimate nucleated cell counts. Sequencing used immunoSEQ multiplex PCR; TCRdb keeps in-frame clones, though not all of them. For V, J and clone size, that table is used; D and trimming come from the DNA. This sample has about 200,000 clones, with about 85% found just once. The sample belongs to a study of blood T cell repertoires in COVID-19. Study as a whole: COVID-19 samples collected from the United States, Italy and Spain covered acute and convalescent phases.

CDR1 GTSNPN and CDR2 SVGIG come from the germline V gene (reference sequence). V was trimmed by 5 bases and J by 5 bases, leaving 13 bases between them. This CDR3 contains 13 residues. This rearrangement joins TRBV30 to TRBJ1-5; the D gene is possibly TRBD1 (5 bases). The TCR sequence derives from a woman of 80 years or more with acute or convalescent COVID-19. The sequenced sample consisted of peripheral blood. DNA of the CDR3: TGTGCCTGGGCGTCAGGGTGGTATCAGCCCCAGCATTTT. Its protein is CAWASGWYQPQHF.